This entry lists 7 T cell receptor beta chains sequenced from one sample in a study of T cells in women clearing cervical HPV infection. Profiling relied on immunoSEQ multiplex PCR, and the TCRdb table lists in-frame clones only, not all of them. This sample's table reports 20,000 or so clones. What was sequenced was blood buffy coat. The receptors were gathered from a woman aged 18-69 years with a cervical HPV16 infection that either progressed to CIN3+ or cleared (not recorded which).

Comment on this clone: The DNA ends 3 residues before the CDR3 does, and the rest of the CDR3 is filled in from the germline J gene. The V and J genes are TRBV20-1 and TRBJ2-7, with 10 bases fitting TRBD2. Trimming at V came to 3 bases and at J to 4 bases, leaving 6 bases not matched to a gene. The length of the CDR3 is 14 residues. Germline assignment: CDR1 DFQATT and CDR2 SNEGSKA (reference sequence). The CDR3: CSASGSAGGYEQYF. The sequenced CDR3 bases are TGCAGTGCTAGTGGTTCAGCGGGAGGGTACGAG.

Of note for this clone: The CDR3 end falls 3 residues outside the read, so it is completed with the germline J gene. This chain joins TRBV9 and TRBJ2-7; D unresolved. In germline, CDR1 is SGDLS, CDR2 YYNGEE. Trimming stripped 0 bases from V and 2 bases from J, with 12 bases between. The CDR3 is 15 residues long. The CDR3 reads CASSVASGFPYEQYF. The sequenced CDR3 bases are TGTGCCAGCAGCGTAGCTTCGGGTTTTCCCTACGAG.

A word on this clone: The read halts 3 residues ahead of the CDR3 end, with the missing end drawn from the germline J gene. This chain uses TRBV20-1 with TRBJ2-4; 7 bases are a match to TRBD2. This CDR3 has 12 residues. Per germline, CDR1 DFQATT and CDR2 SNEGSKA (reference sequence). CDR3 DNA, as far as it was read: TGCAGTGCTAGAGATAGGGGAGGGGAT. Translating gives CSARDRGGD. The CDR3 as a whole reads CSARDRGGDQYF.

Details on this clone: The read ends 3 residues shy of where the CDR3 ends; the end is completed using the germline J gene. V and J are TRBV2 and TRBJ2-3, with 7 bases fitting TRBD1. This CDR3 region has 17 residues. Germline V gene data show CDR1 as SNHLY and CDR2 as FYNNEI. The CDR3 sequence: CASSEEGTVYSNQPQYF. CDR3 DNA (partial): TGTGCCAGCAGTGAAGAGGGGACAGTTTATAGCAATCAGCCG. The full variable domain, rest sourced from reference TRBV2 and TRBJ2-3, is EPEVTQTPSHQVTQMGQEVILRCVPISNHLYFYWYRQILGQKVEFLVSFYNNEISEKSEIFDDQFSVERPDGSNFTLKIRSTKLEDSAMYFCASSEEGTVYSNQPQYFGPGTRLTVL.

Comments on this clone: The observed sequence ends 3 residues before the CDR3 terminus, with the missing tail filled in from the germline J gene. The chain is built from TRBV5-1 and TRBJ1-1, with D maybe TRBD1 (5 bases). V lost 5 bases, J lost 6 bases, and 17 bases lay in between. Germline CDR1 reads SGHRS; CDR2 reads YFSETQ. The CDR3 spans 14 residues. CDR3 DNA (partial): TGCGCCAGCAGTCGGGGGGAGAGGGGCTCTGAA. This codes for CASSRGERGSE. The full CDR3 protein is CASSRGERGSEAFF.

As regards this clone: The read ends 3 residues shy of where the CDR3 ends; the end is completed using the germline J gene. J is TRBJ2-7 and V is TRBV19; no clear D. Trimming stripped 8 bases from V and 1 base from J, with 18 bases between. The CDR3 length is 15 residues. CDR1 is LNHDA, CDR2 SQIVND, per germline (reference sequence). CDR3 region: CASAHTETLSYEQYF. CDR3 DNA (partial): TGTGCCAGTGCCCATACAGAGACGTTATCCTACGAG.

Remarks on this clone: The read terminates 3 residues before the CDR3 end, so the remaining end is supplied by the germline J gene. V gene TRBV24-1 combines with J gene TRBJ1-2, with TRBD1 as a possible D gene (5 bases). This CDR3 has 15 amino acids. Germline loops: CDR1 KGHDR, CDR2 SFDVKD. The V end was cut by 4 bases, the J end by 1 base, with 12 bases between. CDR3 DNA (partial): TGTGCCACCAGTGACCCGGGGGAGAATAACTATGGC. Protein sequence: CATSDPGENNYG. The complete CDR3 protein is CATSDPGENNYGYTF.